This T cell receptor (beta chain) was sequenced for a study of Ad26.COV2.S vaccination and SARS-CoV-2 variants. Study-wide context: Sample donor was a member of the COV1001 Ad26.COV2.S trial arm. Overall study findings and caveats: Breadth of non-spike TCRs did not differ between vaccinees and placebo recipients.

The CDR3 is 11 residues long. The V gene lost 2 bases and the J gene lost 8 bases, with 4 bases spanning the gap. Germline V gives CDR1 LNHDA, CDR2 SQIVND (reference sequence). This table comes from immunoSEQ multiplex PCR, and its TCRdb copy is limited to in-frame clones, with some not included. This sample carries about 470,000 clones, less than 95% of them seen once, and the ten largest clones take under 4.5%. As regards this clone: No antigen is known for it.

Sample treatment: some 20 received Ad26.COV2.S at low or high dose, single or two shots; roughly 5 received placebo; per-sample allocation not given. On day 63 after the first injection, vaccine and placebo recipients gave samples. Vaccination employed an Ad26 vector expressing the Wuhan-strain SARS-CoV-2 spike. The material sequenced was peripheral blood, taken in a trial of Ad26.COV2.S vaccine versus placebo. The gene calls are TRBV19 and TRBJ2-1; no definite D call. This clonotype originated in a person between 18 and 59 years old who received the Ad26.COV2.S COVID-19 vaccine or a placebo. As DNA, the CDR3 is TGTGCCAGTAGTATAATGGATGAGCAGTTCTTC. This encodes CASSIMDEQFF.